These 11 T cell receptor beta chains were sequenced from one sample in a study of cytomegalovirus exposure and HLA in healthy donors (dated by TCRdb to between 2016 and 2019). Library preparation employed the immunoSEQ multiplex PCR assay. For the multiplex PCR, a mixture combining 60 forward primers for TCR Vbeta segments and 13 reverse primers for TCR Jbeta segments was used. Held by TCRdb, this immuneACCESS table contains in-frame sequences only and omits some clones. Under half of the omission traces to an unresolved V gene where checked; the cause of the rest is unknown. In this sample the table shows under 200,000 clones, 65% to 85% of which occur a single time. Less than 2% of the sample goes to the ten largest clones. The sample comprised PBMCs. All receptors come from a man aged 35 to 55 in good health and CMV-seropositive.

The CDR3 is CASSSLTDTQYF. CDR3 nucleotide sequence: TGTGCCAGCAGCTCCCTCACAGATACGCAGTATTTT. The rearrangement links TRBV7-3 to TRBJ2-3, with unresolved D. The CDR3 runs 12 residues. Per the germline V gene, CDR1 is SGHTA and CDR2 is FQGTGA. Trimming cost V 4 bases and J 2 bases, with 4 bases left between them.

This chain links TRBV9 with TRBJ2-1; 7 nucleotides align to TRBD2. V trimming: 0 bases; J trimming: 6 bases; junction bases outside the gene matches: 3. Germline V gene data show CDR1 as SGDLS and CDR2 as YYNGEE. The CDR3 length is 14 residues. The CDR3 reads CASSVAGGSNEQFF. DNA for the CDR3: TGTGCCAGCAGCGTAGCGGGAGGTTCCAATGAGCAGTTCTTC.

V gene TRBV6-5 combines with J gene TRBJ1-4; possible D gene TRBD1, 6 bases. This CDR3 comprises 13 residues. Trimming took 5 bases from V and 8 from J, leaving 12 bases between them. Germline CDR1 MNHEY, CDR2 SVGAGI. The CDR3 protein is CASSTTGYEKLFF. The CDR3 bases are TGTGCCAGCAGTACAACAGGGTACGAAAAACTGTTTTTT.

The chain employs TRBV6-5 and TRBJ1-2; D might be TRBD1 (6 bases). Germline values: CDR1 MNHEY, CDR2 SVGAGI. The CDR3 loop spans 13 amino acids. V lost 5 bases to trimming and J lost 5 bases, with 12 bases between them. CDR3 DNA sequence: TGTGCCAGCAGTAGCTCAGGGGTTTATGGCTACACCTTC. Its translation is CASSSSGVYGYTF.

V and J are TRBV28 and TRBJ1-1; D unresolved. The germline V gene encodes CDR1 MDHEN and CDR2 SYDVKM. Trimming left V 4 bases short and J 4 bases short, with 10 bases between. The CDR3 length is 13 residues. The CDR3 DNA reads TGTGCCAGCAGTTCAGGTGGGTTCACTGAAGCTTTCTTT. Protein: CASSSGGFTEAFF.

This sequence joins TRBV5-4 and TRBJ2-2, with D perhaps TRBD2 (6 bases). The CDR3 is 16 amino acids. Germline values: CDR1 SGHNT, CDR2 YYREEE (reference sequence). V lost 4 bases, J lost 1 base, and 14 bases lay in between. DNA for the CDR3: TGTGCCAGCAGCCCCGGACCGGGGGTGAACACCGGGGAGCTGTTTTTT. This gives the protein CASSPGPGVNTGELFF.

This chain links TRBV27 with TRBJ2-3; no definite D call. V shed 9 bases and J shed 0 bases, with 10 bases lying between them. CDR1 and CDR2 from the germline V gene are MNHEY and SMNVEV (reference sequence). The CDR3 is made up of 13 amino acids. Written as DNA, the CDR3 is TGTGCCAGTAAGACTCCTAGCACAGATACGCAGTATTTT. This codes for CASKTPSTDTQYF.

The gene calls are TRBV27 and TRBJ1-4, with D maybe TRBD1 (6 bases). The CDR3 extends over 15 amino acids. Trimming cost V 6 bases and J 4 bases, with 15 bases left between them. The germline CDR1 and CDR2 sequences are MNHEY and SMNVEV (reference sequence). The CDR3 bases are TGTGCCAGCAGACCGGACCTACAGGGTAATGAAAAACTGTTTTTT. Its translation: CASRPDLQGNEKLFF.

This chain joins TRBV6-1 and TRBJ2-7, with TRBD1 identical over 10 bases. CDR1 MNHNS and CDR2 SASEGT come from the germline V gene. This CDR3 comprises 15 residues. V dropped 5 bases and J dropped 4; count of bases not matched to a gene: 8. This chain's CDR3 is CASSLGGQGWYEQYF. The CDR3, as DNA: TGTGCCAGCAGTTTGGGGGGACAGGGGTGGTACGAGCAGTACTTC.

V gene TRBV2 combines with J gene TRBJ2-5, with TRBD2 matching over 9 bases. After removal of 6 bases from V and 5 bases from J, the junction contained 10 bases not matched to a gene. This CDR3 is built from 15 residues. Germline V gene lookup returns CDR1 SNHLY and CDR2 FYNNEI. In nucleotides, the CDR3 is TGTGCCAGCAGGATTAGCGGGAGCTGGCGTGAGACCCAGTACTTC. Protein sequence: CASRISGSWRETQYF.

The gene calls are TRBV4-2 and TRBJ2-6, with D perhaps TRBD1 (5 bases). This CDR3 region has 18 residues. V lost 1 base and J 0 bases, leaving 13 bases between the germline ends. Germline assignment: CDR1 LGHNA and CDR2 YNFKEQ. CDR3 sequence: CASSQVSQDSSGANVLTF. DNA of the CDR3: TGTGCCAGCAGCCAAGTTTCCCAAGACAGCTCTGGGGCCAACGTCCTGACTTTC.